The 5 T cell receptor beta chains listed next were all sequenced from one sample in a study of blood T cell repertoires in COVID-19. Sequencing used immunoSEQ multiplex PCR; TCRdb keeps in-frame clones, though not all of them. This sample carries about 340,000 clones, 91% of them seen once, and the ten largest clones take more than 3%. Sequences were obtained from peripheral blood. These receptors all stem from a woman aged 18-29 years who had recovered from COVID-19.

V usage is TRBV10-3 and J usage is TRBJ2-3; D is perhaps TRBD2 (5 bases). CDR3 length: 13 amino acids. Germline V lookup: CDR1 ENHRY, CDR2 SYGVKD. Trimming took off 0 bases at V and 5 bases at J, with 6 bases between the two ends. This CDR3 reads CAISESGEDTQYF. DNA of the CDR3: TGTGCCATCAGTGAGTCCGGGGAAGATACGCAGTATTTT.

The gene calls are TRBV5-1 and TRBJ2-1; 11 nucleotides line up with TRBD1. Germline V gene lookup returns CDR1 SGHRS and CDR2 YFSETQ. Losses at the gene ends were 4 bases for V and 8 bases for J; bases not matched to a gene: 8. The CDR3 is 15 amino acids. The CDR3 DNA follows: TGCGCCAGCAGCCCGGGTGGGACAGGGGGAGATGAGCAGTTCTTC. Protein product: CASSPGGTGGDEQFF. The whole variable domain, remainder taken from reference TRBV5-1 and TRBJ2-1, is KAGVTQTPRYLIKTRGQQVTLSCSPISGHRSVSWYQQTPGQGLQFLFEYFSETQRNKGNFPGRFSGRQFSNSRSEMNVSTLELGDSALYLCASSPGGTGGDEQFFGPGTRLTVL.

The V gene is TRBV24-1, the J gene TRBJ1-5; D may be TRBD1 (6 bases). CDR1 is KGHDR, CDR2 SFDVKD, per germline. CDR3 length equals 15 residues. Trimming cost V 5 bases and J 3 bases, with 13 bases left between them. CDR3 DNA sequence: TGTGCCACCAGTGGGAAGGACAGCCTCAATCAGCCCCAGCATTTT. It specifies CATSGKDSLNQPQHF.

The chain couples TRBV7-9 to TRBJ2-3, with 14 bases lining up with TRBD2. J gave up 2 bases and V 5 bases, and 6 bases lay outside the gene matches. Germline V gene lookup returns CDR1 SEHNR and CDR2 FQNEAQ (reference sequence). This CDR3 has 17 amino acids. CDR3 nucleotides: TGTGCCAGCAGCCCGCCGGGACTAGCGGGAGTCACAGATACGCAGTATTTT. Translated: CASSPPGLAGVTDTQYF.

The V call is TRBV5-1, the J call TRBJ1-4, with 10 nucleotides matching TRBD1. Germline V gene lookup returns CDR1 SGHRS and CDR2 YFSETQ. CDR3 length: 17 residues. V lost 4 bases to trimming and J lost 3 bases; unmatched junction nucleotides: 9. The CDR3 DNA sequence: TGCGCCAGCAGCACCGGGACAGGGGTGATTGCTAATGAAAAACTGTTTTTT. Translation gives CASSTGTGVIANEKLFF.